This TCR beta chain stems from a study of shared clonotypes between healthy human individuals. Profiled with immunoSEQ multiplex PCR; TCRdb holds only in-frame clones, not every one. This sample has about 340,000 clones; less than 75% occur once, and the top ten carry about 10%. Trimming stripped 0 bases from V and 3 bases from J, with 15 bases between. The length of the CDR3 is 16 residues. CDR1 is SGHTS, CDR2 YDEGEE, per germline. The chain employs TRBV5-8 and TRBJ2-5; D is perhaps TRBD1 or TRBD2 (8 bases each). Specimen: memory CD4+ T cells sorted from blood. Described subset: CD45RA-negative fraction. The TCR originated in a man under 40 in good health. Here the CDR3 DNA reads TGTGCCAGCAGCTTGGGGACAGGGCGGGAGGAAGAGACCCAGTACTTC. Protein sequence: CASSLGTGREEETQYF.